What follows is one TCR beta chain and its context. Its matching antigen is unknown. The sample is drawn from a study of shared clonotypes between healthy human individuals. Looking at the study overall: Every donor yielded three CD4 naive, three CD4 memory, two CD8 naive and one CD8 memory plate. Study-wide results and limits: Generation probabilities of non-shared clonotypes were lower (relative to those shared by all four donors).

Free of recent acute infections or vaccinations, the donors were healthy HIV-negative adults. Nashville, Tennessee was home to all donors, each a Caucasian adult. Profiled with immunoSEQ multiplex PCR; TCRdb holds only in-frame clones, not every one. The data contain approximately 2,300,000 clones, 92% of them singletons. The sequence derives from a man between 18 and 29 years old in good health. Some clones in this sample may be carry-over from other donors' samples. The sequencing sample was made of naive CD4+ T cells from PBMCs. Stated subset: CD45RA+ positively selected.

The CDR3 DNA is TGCGCCAGCAGCTTGGAGGGACTAGCGTGGGATACGCAGTATTTT. This codes for CASSLEGLAWDTQYF. This chain joins TRBV5-1 and TRBJ2-3; 10 positions agree with TRBD2. Trimming removed 0 bases from V and 6 bases from J; junction bases left unmatched: 4. CDR3 size: 15 residues. Germline V gene sequence: CDR1 SGHRS, CDR2 YFSETQ. The variable domain in full, completed from reference TRBV5-1 and TRBJ2-3, reads KAGVTQTPRYLIKTRGQQVTLSCSPISGHRSVSWYQQTPGQGLQFLFEYFSETQRNKGNFPGRFSGRQFSNSRSEMNVSTLELGDSALYLCASSLEGLAWDTQYFGPGTRLTVL.